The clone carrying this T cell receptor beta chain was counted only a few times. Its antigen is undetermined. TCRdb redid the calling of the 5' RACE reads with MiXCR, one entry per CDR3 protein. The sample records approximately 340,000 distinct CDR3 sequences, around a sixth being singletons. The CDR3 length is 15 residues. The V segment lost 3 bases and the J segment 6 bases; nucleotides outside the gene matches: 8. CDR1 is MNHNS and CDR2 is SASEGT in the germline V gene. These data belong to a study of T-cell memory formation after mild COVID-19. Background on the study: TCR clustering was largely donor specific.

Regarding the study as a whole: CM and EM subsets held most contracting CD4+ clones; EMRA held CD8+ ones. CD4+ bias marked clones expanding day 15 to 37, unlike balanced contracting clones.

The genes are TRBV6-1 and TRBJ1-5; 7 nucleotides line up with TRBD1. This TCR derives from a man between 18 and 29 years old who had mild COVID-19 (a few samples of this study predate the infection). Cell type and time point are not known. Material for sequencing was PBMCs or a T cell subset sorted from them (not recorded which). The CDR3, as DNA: TGTGCCAGCAGTGACTACAGGGGATACGGTCAGCCCCAGCATTTT. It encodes CASSDYRGYGQPQHF.